This TCR beta chain was recorded in a study of shared clonotypes between healthy human individuals. Study-wide results and caveats: Memory subsets generally showed smaller estimated richness than naive subsets did.

Comments on this clone: Its antigen is unknown.

Germline V CDR1 and CDR2: SGHDT, YYEEEE. V was shortened by 3 bases and J by 0 bases, with 10 bases between the two germline ends. This CDR3 is 15 amino acids long. The repertoire was sequenced with immunoSEQ multiplex PCR; TCRdb's copy has only in-frame clones and lacks some. The sample holds some 2,500,000 clones, around 92% seen once. The sequenced material came from naive CD4+ T cells from PBMCs. Noted subset: CD45RA+ positively selected. V gene TRBV5-6 combines with J gene TRBJ2-4; no clear D gene. The TCR comes from a man between 18 and 29 years old in good health. Some clones in this sample may be carry-over from other donors' samples. The CDR3 DNA is TGTGCCAGCAGCTCAGCCGTGCTAGCCAAAAACATTCAGTACTTC. This translates into CASSSAVLAKNIQYF. Full variable domain (rest looked up from reference TRBV5-6 and TRBJ2-4): DAGVTQSPTHLIKTRGQQVTLRCSPKSGHDTVSWYQQALGQGPQFIFQYYEEEERQRGNFPDRFSGHQFPNYSSELNVNALLLGDSALYLCASSSAVLAKNIQYFGAGTRLSVL.